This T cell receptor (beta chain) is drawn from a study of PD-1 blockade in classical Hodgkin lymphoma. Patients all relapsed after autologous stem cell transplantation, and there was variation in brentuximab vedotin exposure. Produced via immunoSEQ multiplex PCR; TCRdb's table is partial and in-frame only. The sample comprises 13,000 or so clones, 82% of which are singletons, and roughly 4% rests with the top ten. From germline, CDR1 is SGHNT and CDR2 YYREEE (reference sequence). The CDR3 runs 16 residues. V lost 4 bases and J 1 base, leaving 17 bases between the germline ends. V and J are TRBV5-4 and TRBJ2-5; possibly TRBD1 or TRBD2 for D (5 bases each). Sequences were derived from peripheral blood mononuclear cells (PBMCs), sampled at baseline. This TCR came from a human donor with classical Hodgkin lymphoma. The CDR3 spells CASSPGRRGPQETQYF. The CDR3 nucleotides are TGTGCCAGCAGCCCGGGTCGTCGGGGCCCCCAAGAGACCCAGTACTTC.